The 21 T cell receptor beta chains reported below all come from one sample, sequenced in a study of blood T cell repertoires in COVID-19. Sequencing was performed with immunoSEQ multiplex PCR; in TCRdb, only in-frame clones are kept and a portion is missing. The repertoire holds roughly 280,000 clones, 70% to 90% seen once, with about 5% in the top ten. Sequences were obtained from peripheral blood. These receptors all stem from a woman in her fifties or sixties with COVID-19, enrolled during active disease.

V usage is TRBV7-9 and J usage is TRBJ2-4; 10 bases map to TRBD2. The CDR3 length is 15 residues. The trim removed 3 bases at V and 4 bases at J, leaving 3 bases unmatched. CDR1 and CDR2 from the germline V gene are SEHNR and FQNEAQ (reference sequence). CDR3 amino acids: CASSFWTSGKNIQYF. CDR3 nucleotide sequence: TGTGCCAGCAGCTTTTGGACTAGCGGAAAAAACATTCAGTACTTC.

The genes are TRBV6-4 and TRBJ1-6; 7 nucleotides agree with TRBD1. This CDR3 has 15 amino acids. The germline gives CDR1 MRHNA, CDR2 SNTAGT. V lost 7 bases and J lost 5; bases outside the gene matches: 8. The CDR3 nucleotides read TGTGCCAGCAAAGAAGATGGGACAGATAATTCACCCCTCCACTTT. Protein product: CASKEDGTDNSPLHF.

This chain links TRBV19 with TRBJ1-5; D is perhaps TRBD1 (5 bases). V was clipped by 6 bases and J by 10 bases, with 25 bases between them. Germline assignment: CDR1 LNHDA and CDR2 SQIVND (reference sequence). The CDR3 is made up of 16 amino acids. DNA for the CDR3: TGTGCCAGTAGCAAAAGGGGCCCCCCAGATGAGAGACCCCAGCATTTT. It specifies CASSKRGPPDERPQHF.

The chain joins TRBV19 to TRBJ1-6, with D uncertain. Per the germline V gene, CDR1 is LNHDA and CDR2 is SQIVND (reference sequence). This CDR3 region has 14 residues. Between the trimmed V and J ends, which lost 8 bases and 0 bases, there was a span of 8 bases. CDR3 amino acids: CASAGGSYNSPLHF. CDR3 nucleotides: TGTGCCAGTGCGGGAGGCTCCTATAATTCACCCCTCCACTTT.

The chain recombines TRBV5-6 with TRBJ2-7; TRBD1 aligns across 9 bases. V shed 4 bases, J shed 1 base, and the junction held 9 bases outside the gene matches. This CDR3 comprises 16 residues. Germline assignment: CDR1 SGHDT and CDR2 YYEEEE. This CDR3 reads CASSGLGDRVSYEQYF. Written as DNA, the CDR3 is TGTGCCAGCAGCGGATTAGGGGACAGGGTGTCCTACGAGCAGTACTTC.

As regards this clone: The sample has other DNA sequences that encode this CDR3 too. The chain recombines TRBV29-1 with TRBJ2-3, with 8 positions matching TRBD2. Germline V gene data show CDR1 as SQVTM and CDR2 as ANQGSEA. V lost 4 bases to trimming and J lost 2 bases; unmatched junction nucleotides: 2. The CDR3 contains 13 residues. CDR3 sequence: CSVASGFTDTQYF. The DNA for the CDR3 is TGCAGCGTTGCTAGCGGGTTCACAGATACGCAGTATTTT.

As regards this clone: This clone may be a read error of a much larger clone one base away. This specimen includes other DNA sequences encoding the same CDR3. The chain's CDR3 is CASSPQGNTEAFF. In DNA, the CDR3 is TGTGCCAGCAGCCCGCAGGGGAACACTGAAGCTTTCTTT. This chain uses TRBV7-3 with TRBJ1-1; the D gene is possibly TRBD1 (5 bases). The CDR3 length is 13 residues. V was pared by 5 bases and J by 1 base, with 8 bases between. From germline, CDR1 is SGHTA and CDR2 FQGTGA. Variable domain in full (rest from reference TRBV7-3 and TRBJ1-1): GAGVSQTPSNKVTEKGKYVELRCDPISGHTALYWYRQSLGQGPEFLIYFQGTGAADDSGLPNDRFFAVRPEGSVSTLKIQRTERGDSAVYLCASSPQGNTEAFFGQGTRLTVV.

The chain joins TRBV6-1 to TRBJ2-1, with 7 bases lining up with TRBD1. Germline V gene sequence: CDR1 MNHNS, CDR2 SASEGT. CDR3 length: 16 amino acids. After removal of 4 bases from V and 1 base from J, the junction contained 7 bases not matched to a gene. CDR3 bases: TGTGCCAGCAGTGGAGTGACAGGGCGGTCCTACAATGAGCAGTTCTTC. Translated, it gives CASSGVTGRSYNEQFF.

The V call is TRBV5-8, the J call TRBJ2-7, with 8 bases that match TRBD1. CDR3 size: 14 residues. Trimming at V came to 5 bases and at J to 0 bases, leaving 4 bases not matched to a gene. Germline CDR1 SGHTS, CDR2 YDEGEE. CDR3 nucleotides: TGTGCCAGCAGTCACACAGGGGGCTCCTACGAGCAGTACTTC. Amino acids: CASSHTGGSYEQYF.

This clone was seen just once. The chain recombines TRBV3-1 (or the pseudogene TRBV3-2) with TRBJ1-2, with 7 positions matching TRBD1. V lost 1 base and J lost 8; bases outside the gene matches: 4. Germline assignment: CDR1 LGHDT and CDR2 YNNKEL (reference sequence). This CDR3 has 13 residues. The CDR3 loop is CASSQVSGGGYTF. The DNA for the CDR3 is TGTGCCAGCAGCCAAGTGTCAGGGGGAGGCTACACCTTC.

CDR3 coding DNA: TGTGCCAGCAGCTCCTGGGGCGTGGAGACCCAGTACTTC. This gives the protein CASSSWGVETQYF. The chain combines TRBV5-6 with TRBJ2-5; D possibly corresponds to TRBD1 (5 bases). Germline V CDR1 and CDR2: SGHDT, YYEEEE. V lost 3 bases, J lost 5 bases, and 11 bases lay in between. This CDR3 region has 13 residues.

This chain links TRBV5-4 with TRBJ2-5, with a weak D call TRBD1 (6 bases). The CDR3 spans 15 residues. The V gene lost 5 bases and the J gene lost 5 bases, with 19 bases spanning the gap. CDR1 SGHNT and CDR2 YYREEE come from the germline V gene (reference sequence). The CDR3 protein is CASSYDRLSGETQYF. CDR3 DNA sequence: TGTGCCAGCAGTTACGACAGGCTAAGTGGGGAGACCCAGTACTTC. The full variable domain, with the rest looked up from reference TRBV5-4 and TRBJ2-5, is ETGVTQSPTHLIKTRGQQVTLRCSSQSGHNTVSWYQQALGQGPQFIFQYYREEENGRGNFPPRFSGLQFPNYSSELNVNALELDDSALYLCASSYDRLSGETQYFGPGTRLLVL.

V and J are TRBV6-5 and TRBJ1-1, with 10 bases that match TRBD1. The CDR3 runs to 14 residues. In germline, CDR1 is MNHEY, CDR2 SVGAGI. The V gene end was trimmed by 7 bases and the J gene end by 6 bases; junction bases not matched to a gene: 8. The CDR3 nucleotides are TGTGCCAGCACGACTGACAGGGGGCGCCCTGAAGCTTTCTTT. Protein sequence: CASTTDRGRPEAFF.

This sequence joins TRBV4-1 and TRBJ1-5; D not resolved. Germline V CDR1 and CDR2: MGHRA, YSYEKL. Trimming removed 4 bases at V and 3 bases at J, with 19 bases between. CDR3 length: 17 residues. CDR3 DNA sequence: TGCGCCAGCAGCCTCAATGCCCGGGTCCCGGTCAATCAGCCCCAGCATTTT. As protein: CASSLNARVPVNQPQHF.

This clone was observed a handful of times. This chain links TRBV6-5 with TRBJ1-3, with TRBD1 as a possible D gene (6 bases). Trimming stripped 6 bases from V and 1 base from J, with 7 bases between. The V gene's germline CDR1 is MNHEY and CDR2 SVGAGI. This CDR3 has 13 residues. The CDR3 region has the DNA TGTGCCAGCAGACAGGGTTCTGGAAACACCATATATTTT. It encodes CASRQGSGNTIYF.

The table lists this clone with a count of one. The CDR3 DNA is TGTGCCAGTAGTATCGACAGGGCTCACTACAATGAGCAGTTCTTC. Amino acids: CASSIDRAHYNEQFF. The rearrangement links TRBV19 to TRBJ2-1; TRBD1 agrees at 7 bases. Unmatched junction bases numbered 5, after V lost 3 bases and J lost 3 bases. The CDR3 sequence is 15 residues long. The germline CDR1 and CDR2 sequences are LNHDA and SQIVND (reference sequence).

The chain recombines TRBV6-5 with TRBJ2-7, with 9 nucleotides matching TRBD2. The germline V gene has CDR1 MNHEY and CDR2 SVGAGI. This CDR3 comprises 15 residues. The V gene end was trimmed by 6 bases and the J gene end by 3 bases; junction bases not matched to a gene: 9. The CDR3: CASSLPRGGGYEQYF. CDR3 DNA: TGTGCCAGCAGCCTGCCGCGGGGGGGCGGCTACGAGCAGTACTTC.

The chain carries TRBV3-1 (or the pseudogene TRBV3-2) and TRBJ2-7; TRBD1 matches 8 bases. The CDR3 has 15 amino acids. After removal of 4 bases from V and 6 bases from J, the junction contained 11 bases not matched to a gene. Germline-derived CDR1 and CDR2 are LGHDT and YNNKEL (reference sequence). CDR3: CASSRDRLPLPEQYF. For the CDR3, the DNA is TGTGCCAGCAGCCGGGACAGGTTACCCCTTCCCGAGCAGTACTTC.

V usage is TRBV9 and J usage is TRBJ2-7; 7 bases are shared with TRBD1. Trimming took 3 bases from V and 3 from J; bases not matched to a gene: 9. Germline CDR1 reads SGDLS; CDR2 reads YYNGEE. CDR3 length equals 15 residues. The CDR3, as DNA: TGTGCCAGCAGCGCCGGGGACAGTTCGTTCTACGAGCAGTACTTC. As protein: CASSAGDSSFYEQYF.

This clone was seen just once. In DNA, the CDR3 is TGCAGCGTTGAAGATCTTTACCCCGGGACTAGCAATGAGCAGTTCTTC. Encoded protein: CSVEDLYPGTSNEQFF. The chain carries TRBV29-1 and TRBJ2-1, with 8 bases lining up with TRBD2. This CDR3 has 16 amino acids. Germline V lookup: CDR1 SQVTM, CDR2 ANQGSEA. Losses at the gene ends were 0 bases for V and 6 bases for J; bases not matched to a gene: 10.

The chain recombines TRBV5-1 with TRBJ2-2; TRBD2 is a possible D gene (6 bases). The germline gives CDR1 SGHRS, CDR2 YFSETQ. The V end lost 4 bases, the J end lost 2 bases, and 18 bases lay between the germline ends. CDR3 size: 17 residues. The CDR3 loop is CASSPQGAGRNTGELFF. The CDR3 DNA reads TGCGCCAGCAGCCCCCAGGGAGCGGGTAGAAACACCGGGGAGCTGTTTTTT.